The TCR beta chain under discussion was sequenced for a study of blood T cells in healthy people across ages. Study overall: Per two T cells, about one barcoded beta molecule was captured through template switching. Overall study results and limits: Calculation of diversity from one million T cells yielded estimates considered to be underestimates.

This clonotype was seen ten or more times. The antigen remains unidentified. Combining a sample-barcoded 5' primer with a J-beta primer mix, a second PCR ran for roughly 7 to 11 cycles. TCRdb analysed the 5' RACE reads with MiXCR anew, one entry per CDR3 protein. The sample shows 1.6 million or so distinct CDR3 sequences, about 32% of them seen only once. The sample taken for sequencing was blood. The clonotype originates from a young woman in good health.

The CDR3 region is CASSSVGGGFGETQYF. DNA for the CDR3: TGTGCCAGCAGCTCCGTTGGCGGGGGTTTCGGGGAGACCCAGTACTTC. The V call is TRBV7-3, the J call TRBJ2-5, with TRBD2 identical over 7 bases. Germline loops: CDR1 SGHTA, CDR2 FQGTGA. V lost 4 bases, J lost 5 bases, and 13 bases stayed unmatched. The CDR3 is 16 amino acids.